Following are 21 T cell receptor beta chains from one sample sequenced in a study of graft-versus-host responses after intestinal transplantation. No cognate antigen is known for these TCRs. Sequencing was performed with immunoSEQ multiplex PCR; in TCRdb, only in-frame clones are kept and a portion is missing. The repertoire holds about 120,000 clones, 85% to 95% seen once, with 1.2% in the top ten. The input for sequencing was unstimulated CD8+ T cells sorted from spleen or lymph node cells, taken before transplant. The receptors were sampled from a human donor who was the organ donor for an intestinal transplant.

This clone appeared once. The rearrangement links TRBV7-9 to TRBJ2-1, with 8 bases identical to TRBD2. Germline V gene lookup returns CDR1 SEHNR and CDR2 FQNEAQ (reference sequence). This CDR3 is built from 16 residues. V shed 4 bases, J shed 5 bases, and the junction held 10 bases outside the gene matches. The CDR3 DNA sequence: TGTGCCAGCAGCTACCTCGGTGGTAGCGGGAACAATGAGCAGTTCTTC. Its protein is CASSYLGGSGNNEQFF.

V usage is TRBV9 and J usage is TRBJ1-1; no clear D gene. Germline V gene lookup returns CDR1 SGDLS and CDR2 YYNGEE. The CDR3 runs to 15 residues. The V end lost 0 bases, the J end lost 3 bases, and 12 bases lay between the germline ends. The CDR3 bases are TGTGCCAGCAGCGTAGATTTCACGGTTGACACTGAAGCTTTCTTT. Translated: CASSVDFTVDTEAFF.

The chain combines TRBV30 with TRBJ2-5, with a weak D call TRBD1 (6 bases). The CDR3 extends over 13 amino acids. V was cut by 4 bases and J by 7 bases, with 16 bases left in between. The V gene's germline CDR1 is GTSNPN and CDR2 SVGIG (reference sequence). CDR3 protein: CAWTETGSGTQYF. The CDR3 DNA reads as TGTGCCTGGACTGAAACAGGGTCGGGGACCCAGTACTTC.

The gene calls are TRBV19 and TRBJ2-7; possibly TRBD2 for D (6 bases). The CDR3 totals 13 residues. Trimming cost V 5 bases and J 2 bases, with 10 bases left between them. Germline assignment: CDR1 LNHDA and CDR2 SQIVND (reference sequence). CDR3 residues: CASSFGTPYEQYF. The CDR3, as DNA: TGTGCCAGTAGTTTCGGGACTCCCTACGAGCAGTACTTC.

CDR3 DNA sequence: TGTGCCAGCAGCCCCAGGGGACTAGCGGGAGGGCCGGGGAGGACAGATACGCAGTATTTT. Its translation is CASSPRGLAGGPGRTDTQYF. The chain employs TRBV28 and TRBJ2-3; TRBD2 aligns across 16 bases. The CDR3 has 20 residues. Germline trimming cut 6 bases from V and 3 bases from J; bases unmatched to any gene: 15. The V gene's germline CDR1 is MDHEN and CDR2 SYDVKM.

V is TRBV28 and J is TRBJ2-7; 8 nucleotides align to TRBD2. There are 14 residues in the CDR3. The germline V gene has CDR1 MDHEN and CDR2 SYDVKM. Here the CDR3 reads CATRREESSYEQYF. The CDR3 nucleotides read TGTGCAACTCGGCGGGAGGAGAGCTCCTACGAGCAGTACTTC.

This chain joins TRBV7-9 and TRBJ1-1, with D uncertain. V gave up 5 bases and J gave up 0 bases, with 16 bases separating them. This CDR3 is 16 amino acids long. Germline V lookup: CDR1 SEHNR, CDR2 FQNEAQ (reference sequence). The CDR3 loop reads CASSPVLGGMNTEAFF. CDR3 coding DNA: TGTGCCAGCAGCCCGGTTTTGGGCGGCATGAACACTGAAGCTTTCTTT.

This sequence joins TRBV19 and TRBJ2-1, with D uncertain. There are 12 residues in the CDR3. Deletions cut 1 base from V and 10 bases from J, with 8 bases between. Per the germline V gene, CDR1 is LNHDA and CDR2 is SQIVND (reference sequence). CDR3 nucleotide sequence: TGTGCCAGTAGTATAGGAGGTGGAGAGCAGTTCTTC. Its protein product is CASSIGGGEQFF.

The chain joins TRBV6-5 to TRBJ2-1; 10 bases line up with TRBD1. Looked up from germline, CDR1 is MNHEY and CDR2 is SVGAGI. This CDR3 is 15 amino acids long. V was clipped by 3 bases and J by 7 bases; unmatched bases: 6. Written as DNA, the CDR3 is TGTGCCAGCAGTTATTCGCCGGGACAGGGGAATGAGCAGTTCTTC. This gives the protein CASSYSPGQGNEQFF.

This clone is a singleton in its sample. The J gene is TRBJ2-7, the V gene TRBV9; 15 nucleotides line up with TRBD2. The junction had 1 base not matched to a gene; V was cut back by 3 bases and J by 3 bases. Germline values: CDR1 SGDLS, CDR2 YYNGEE. The CDR3 is made up of 15 amino acids. CDR3 sequence: CASSEGLAGGYEQYF. The CDR3 nucleotides read TGTGCCAGCAGCGAGGGACTAGCGGGAGGCTACGAGCAGTACTTC.

This CDR3 is CASSLLGQGVGTGELFF. The CDR3 DNA follows: TGTGCCAGCAGTTTATTAGGGCAGGGAGTCGGCACCGGGGAGCTGTTTTTT. The rearrangement uses TRBV27 and TRBJ2-2; D may match TRBD1 or TRBD2 (5 bases each). Germline V lookup: CDR1 MNHEY, CDR2 SMNVEV (reference sequence). This CDR3 region has 17 residues. With 1 base removed from V and 4 bases from J, the gap between germline ends came to 16 bases.

J is TRBJ1-3 and V is TRBV2; D might be TRBD1 (6 bases). The germline CDR1 and CDR2 sequences are SNHLY and FYNNEI. The CDR3 runs to 16 residues. V lost 2 bases to trimming and J lost 1 base, with 12 bases between them. Written as DNA, the CDR3 is TGTGCCAGCAGTGAAAGAACAGGGAGATCTGGAAACACCATATATTTT. It yields the protein CASSERTGRSGNTIYF. Together with reference TRBV2 and TRBJ1-3, the CDR3 gives the full variable domain: EPEVTQTPSHQVTQMGQEVILRCVPISNHLYFYWYRQILGQKVEFLVSFYNNEISEKSEIFDDQFSVERPDGSNFTLKIRSTKLEDSAMYFCASSERTGRSGNTIYFGEGSWLTVV.

The chain combines TRBV10-3 with TRBJ2-1; D may match TRBD1 or TRBD2 (7 bases each). This CDR3 spans 14 amino acids. Trimming stripped 2 bases from V and 4 bases from J, with 9 bases between. Germline CDR1 and CDR2: ENHRY and SYGVKD. The CDR3 protein is CAISEQGGYNEQFF. The DNA for the CDR3 is TGTGCCATCAGTGAGCAGGGGGGGTACAATGAGCAGTTCTTC.

The chain uses TRBV6-1 and TRBJ2-6; 7 bases fit TRBD1. Per the germline V gene, CDR1 is MNHNS and CDR2 is SASEGT. The trim removed 2 bases at V and 2 bases at J, leaving 3 bases unmatched. The CDR3 length is 16 residues. DNA for the CDR3: TGTGCCAGCAGTGAATTGACAGGGACTGGGGCCAACGTCCTGACTTTC. As protein: CASSELTGTGANVLTF.

The CDR3 DNA is TGTGCCAGCAGCTTGGGACAGGGGTTTGCCTACGAGCAGTACTTC. It translates to CASSLGQGFAYEQYF. The gene calls are TRBV5-4 and TRBJ2-7; TRBD1 aligns across 8 bases. With V trimmed by 0 bases and J by 2 bases, 4 bases remained unmatched. CDR1 and CDR2 from the germline V gene are SGHNT and YYREEE (reference sequence). This CDR3 contains 15 residues.

The chain combines TRBV7-6 with TRBJ2-7, with 10 bases that match TRBD1. The V gene's germline CDR1 is SGHVS and CDR2 FNYEAQ. CDR3 length: 16 amino acids. The V and J ends lost 0 bases and 4 bases, in that order; junction bases with no gene match: 6. The CDR3: CASSLAGGQGEYEQYF. The CDR3 DNA is TGTGCCAGCAGCTTAGCCGGAGGACAGGGGGAGTACGAGCAGTACTTC. The full variable domain, in which reference TRBV7-6 and TRBJ2-7 provide the parts outside the CDR3, is GAGVSQSPRYKVTKRGQDVALRCDPISGHVSLYWYRQALGQGPEFLTYFNYEAQQDKSGLPNDRFSAERPEGSISTLTIQRTEQRDSAMYRCASSLAGGQGEYEQYFGPGTRLTVT.

The chain links TRBV28 to TRBJ1-1; 7 bases are a match to TRBD1. V trimming: 6 bases; J trimming: 1 base; junction bases outside the gene matches: 11. This CDR3 is 16 amino acids long. Germline CDR1 reads MDHEN; CDR2 reads SYDVKM. The CDR3 DNA reads TGTGCCAGCAGCTTTGGGGGACCAGGGGGGAACACTGAAGCTTTCTTT. It is translated as CASSFGGPGGNTEAFF.

J is TRBJ1-3 and V is TRBV28; D unclear. CDR1 MDHEN and CDR2 SYDVKM come from the germline V gene. V was shortened by 6 bases and J by 4 bases, with 10 bases between the two germline ends. The CDR3 has 13 residues. The CDR3 here is CASRVYLGNTIYF. DNA for the CDR3: TGTGCCAGCAGGGTTTACCTAGGAAACACCATATATTTT.

CDR3 loop: CASSVGGSRSYEQYF. The CDR3 DNA sequence: TGTGCCAGCAGCGTAGGGGGGAGTAGGTCCTACGAGCAGTACTTC. V is TRBV9 and J is TRBJ2-7; D may be TRBD1 or TRBD2 (5 bases each). The CDR3 is made up of 15 amino acids. V was trimmed by 0 bases and J by 1 base, leaving 11 bases between them. From germline, CDR1 is SGDLS and CDR2 YYNGEE.

This clone has just a few counts. The chain uses TRBV4-1 and TRBJ1-1; D may be TRBD1 (5 bases). The CDR3 runs 14 residues. Trimming cost V 1 base and J 1 base, with 7 bases left between them. Per the germline V gene, CDR1 is MGHRA and CDR2 is YSYEKL. As DNA, the CDR3 is TGCGCCAGCAGCCAAGGGCAGGGGAACACTGAAGCTTTCTTT. Residues: CASSQGQGNTEAFF.

This clone was counted a single time. V usage is TRBV15 and J usage is TRBJ2-7; D is uncertain. Germline CDR1 and CDR2: LNHNV and YYDKDF (reference sequence). Trimming took 3 bases from V and 1 from J, leaving 7 bases between them. CDR3 length: 13 amino acids. DNA for the CDR3: TGTGCCACCAGCAGGGCGCAATCCTACGAGCAGTACTTC. It is translated as CATSRAQSYEQYF.